The 21 T cell receptor beta chains reported below all come from one sample, sequenced in a study of blood T cell repertoires in COVID-19. The protocol was immunoSEQ multiplex PCR, while the TCRdb copy is restricted to in-frame clones and leaves out a portion. The sample has 470,000 or so clones; nearly 90% are singletons. The specimen was PBMCs or T cells enriched from blood (not recorded which). The receptors derive from a woman aged 18-29 years with acute COVID-19.

A word on this clone: The junction shows a germline mismatch at one end, possibly a read error. The chain links TRBV12-3 or TRBV12-4 to TRBJ1-2; no clear D gene. The CDR3 totals 12 residues. The CDR3 nucleotides read TGTGCCAGCACCCCCCCCGGGTATGGCTACACCTTT. This codes for CASTPPGYGYTF.

Comments on this clone: At one end, the junction sequence differs from germline, possibly due to a read error. Other DNA sequences in this specimen translate into the identical CDR3. The chain has TRBV20-1 and TRBJ2-7; TRBD2 matches at 7 bases. The CDR3 is made up of 11 amino acids. Germline loops: CDR1 DFQATT, CDR2 SNEGSKA (reference sequence). In DNA form, the CDR3 reads TGCAGTGCCAGAGCGGGGTACGAGCAGTACTTC. Residues: CSARAGYEQYF.

V and J are TRBV11-2 and TRBJ1-2, with 9 bases fitting TRBD1. CDR1 is SGHAT and CDR2 is FQNNGV in the germline V gene. Trimming took 5 bases from V and 8 from J; bases not matched to a gene: 18. The CDR3 has 17 residues. This CDR3 reads CASSQTISGQGMEGYTF. In DNA, the CDR3 is TGTGCCAGCAGCCAAACTATCTCGGGACAGGGAATGGAGGGCTACACCTTC.

This chain links TRBV27 with TRBJ1-5; 8 bases match TRBD1. The CDR3 spans 13 residues. After removal of 5 bases from V and 8 bases from J, the junction contained 5 bases not matched to a gene. Germline CDR1 and CDR2: MNHEY and SMNVEV (reference sequence). The CDR3 here is CASSQKTGEPQHF. Here the CDR3 DNA reads TGTGCCAGCAGTCAAAAGACAGGGGAGCCCCAGCATTTT.

This chain connects TRBV5-1 to TRBJ2-2, with D uncertain. Trimming stripped 0 bases from V and 3 bases from J, with 9 bases between. CDR1 and CDR2 from the germline V gene are SGHRS and YFSETQ. This CDR3 spans 15 amino acids. DNA for the CDR3: TGCGCCAGCAGCTTGGCCCAGGAAGACACCGGGGAGCTGTTTTTT. This translates into CASSLAQEDTGELFF.

The rearrangement uses TRBV28 and TRBJ2-1; D perhaps matches TRBD2 (6 bases). CDR1 and CDR2 from the germline V gene are MDHEN and SYDVKM. The CDR3 runs 15 residues. Trimming stripped 5 bases from V and 4 bases from J, with 15 bases between. Here the CDR3 DNA reads TGTGCCAGCAGTCCCTCGGGGCGGGGATACAATGAGCAGTTCTTC. Translation: CASSPSGRGYNEQFF.

The V gene is TRBV7-2, the J gene TRBJ2-1; D perhaps matches TRBD1 (6 bases). V lost 5 bases and J lost 8, with 13 bases in between. Germline V gene sequence: CDR1 SGHTA, CDR2 FQGNSA. CDR3 length equals 13 residues. The CDR3 reads CASSPRGGDEQFF. DNA for the CDR3: TGTGCCAGCAGCCCCAGGGGTGGGGATGAGCAGTTCTTC.

This clone was found once. V and J are TRBV7-2 and TRBJ2-2; no firm D call. The V end was cut by 5 bases, the J end by 5 bases, with 6 bases between. Germline-derived CDR1 and CDR2 are SGHTA and FQGNSA. This CDR3 comprises 12 residues. The CDR3 bases are TGTGCCAGCAGCCAGAGGACCGGGGAGCTGTTTTTT. Protein sequence: CASSQRTGELFF.

The gene calls are TRBV11-1 and TRBJ2-3; 7 bases are a match to TRBD2. The V gene's germline CDR1 is SGHAT and CDR2 FQDESV (reference sequence). With V trimmed by 3 bases and J by 3 bases, 3 bases remained unmatched. The CDR3 loop spans 14 amino acids. CDR3 amino acids: CASSFQGGTDTQYF. CDR3 DNA sequence: TGTGCCAGCAGCTTCCAGGGAGGGACAGATACGCAGTATTTT.

This chain joins TRBV10-3 and TRBJ2-2; TRBD2 matches 15 bases. The CDR3 runs 16 residues. Germline assignment: CDR1 ENHRY and CDR2 SYGVKD. The J segment lost 6 bases and the V segment lost 6 bases, leaving 5 bases of the junction unmatched. CDR3 nucleotides: TGTGCCATCAGCTCAGGACTAGCGGGAGGGGCCGGGGAGCTGTTTTTT. Encoded protein: CAISSGLAGGAGELFF.

V usage is TRBV15 and J usage is TRBJ2-5; the D is unclear. Trimming cost V 0 bases and J 4 bases, with 9 bases left between them. Looked up from germline, CDR1 is LNHNV and CDR2 is YYDKDF (reference sequence). There are 14 residues in the CDR3. CDR3 sequence reads: CATSRDRSAETQYF. CDR3 DNA: TGTGCCACCAGCAGAGACAGGTCGGCAGAGACCCAGTACTTC. The variable domain in full, with the rest retrieved from reference TRBV15 and TRBJ2-5, is DAMVIQNPRYQVTQFGKPVTLSCSQTLNHNVMYWYQQKSSQAPKLLFHYYDKDFNNEADTPDNFQSRRPNTSFCFLDIRSPGLGDTAMYLCATSRDRSAETQYFGPGTRLLVL.

The chain uses TRBV6-1 and TRBJ2-1; 10 positions agree with TRBD2. Germline CDR1 is MNHNS and CDR2 is SASEGT. The CDR3 is made up of 15 amino acids. Trimming removed 3 bases from V and 3 bases from J; junction bases left unmatched: 2. CDR3 sequence reads: CASSDLAGVYNEQFF. CDR3 sequence (DNA): TGTGCCAGCAGTGACCTAGCGGGAGTCTACAATGAGCAGTTCTTC.

Regarding this clone: Other DNA variants within this sample encode the same CDR3. The V call is TRBV9, the J call TRBJ1-1; D uncertain. With 4 bases removed from V and 3 bases from J, the gap between germline ends came to 7 bases. CDR3 size: 12 residues. CDR1 and CDR2 (germline): SGDLS, YYNGEE. This CDR3 reads CASSPRDTEAFF. The CDR3 DNA reads as TGTGCCAGCAGCCCCCGGGACACTGAAGCTTTCTTT.

This chain uses TRBV19 with TRBJ1-6; 7 nucleotides match TRBD1. Germline V CDR1 and CDR2: LNHDA, SQIVND (reference sequence). This CDR3 contains 15 residues. V was pared by 5 bases and J by 6 bases, with 7 bases of the junction left unmatched. The CDR3 sequence: CASSQGGRINSPLHF. As DNA, the CDR3 is TGTGCCAGTAGTCAGGGGGGCAGAATTAATTCACCCCTCCACTTT.

The chain joins TRBV5-1 to TRBJ1-1, with a tentative D call TRBD1 (5 bases). Germline assignment: CDR1 SGHRS and CDR2 YFSETQ. V was clipped by 2 bases and J by 1 base, with 6 bases between them. The CDR3 is 13 amino acids. Written as DNA, the CDR3 is TGCGCCAGCAGCTTCGGACAGAACACTGAAGCTTTCTTT. Translation: CASSFGQNTEAFF. Full variable domain (missing parts from reference TRBV5-1 and TRBJ1-1): KAGVTQTPRYLIKTRGQQVTLSCSPISGHRSVSWYQQTPGQGLQFLFEYFSETQRNKGNFPGRFSGRQFSNSRSEMNVSTLELGDSALYLCASSFGQNTEAFFGQGTRLTVV.

The chain is built from TRBV9 and TRBJ2-3; TRBD2 agrees at 14 bases. CDR3 length: 17 amino acids. The junction had 6 bases not matched to a gene; V was cut back by 3 bases and J by 3 bases. CDR1 and CDR2 (germline): SGDLS, YYNGEE. CDR3 in amino acids: CASSAKTSGRGTDTQYF. The DNA of the CDR3 is TGTGCCAGCAGCGCAAAGACTAGCGGGAGGGGGACAGATACGCAGTATTTT.

This chain connects TRBV6-1 to TRBJ2-7; 7 bases map to TRBD1. CDR3 length: 14 residues. Unmatched junction bases numbered 5, after V lost 1 base and J lost 5 bases. Germline V gene lookup returns CDR1 MNHNS and CDR2 SASEGT. CDR3 nucleotides: TGTGCCAGCAGTGAAGGACAGGGAAAAGACGAGCAGTACTTC. This encodes CASSEGQGKDEQYF.

The genes are TRBV6-2 or TRBV6-3 and TRBJ2-1; 11 bases are shared with TRBD2. This CDR3 contains 14 residues. V shed 6 bases and J 7 bases; nucleotides not matched to a gene: 5. Germline-derived CDR1 and CDR2 are MNHEY and SVGEGT. CDR3 amino acids: CASSRLAGTNEQFF. In nucleotides, the CDR3 is TGTGCCAGCAGCAGACTAGCGGGAACAAATGAGCAGTTCTTC.

The V gene is TRBV28, the J gene TRBJ1-3; D may be TRBD1 (6 bases). Trimming left V 5 bases short and J 4 bases short, with 12 bases between. The CDR3 has 14 residues. Germline V gene lookup returns CDR1 MDHEN and CDR2 SYDVKM. For the CDR3, the DNA is TGTGCCAGCAGTCCCACAGGGAAAGGAAACACCATATATTTT. Translating gives CASSPTGKGNTIYF.

This clone was counted once. DNA of the CDR3: TGTGCCAGCAGCCAAGAACTGGCGGGGGGTCCCTATGGCTACACCTTC. Its protein product is CASSQELAGGPYGYTF. The chain links TRBV14 to TRBJ1-2, with D perhaps matching TRBD1 (5 bases). CDR1 and CDR2 from the germline V gene are SGHDN and FVKESK. This CDR3 has 16 amino acids. V shed 0 bases and J shed 4 bases, with 15 bases lying between them. Looking up the rest from reference TRBV14 and TRBJ1-2 gives the full variable domain: EAGVTQFPSHSVIEKGQTVTLRCDPISGHDNLYWYRRVMGKEIKFLLHFVKESKQDESGMPNNRFLAERTGGTYSTLKVQPAELEDSGVYFCASSQELAGGPYGYTFGSGTRLTVV.

The J gene is TRBJ2-7, the V gene TRBV18; possibly TRBD1 for D (9 bases). Trimming left V 0 bases short and J 7 bases short, with 13 bases between. The germline gives CDR1 KGHSH, CDR2 LQKENI. CDR3 length: 14 residues. CDR3 region: CASSPPSGTGEQYF. The CDR3 coding sequence is TGTGCCAGCTCACCACCTAGCGGGACAGGGGAGCAGTACTTC.